One sample yielded the 6 T cell receptor beta chains listed below, sequenced in a study of cytomegalovirus exposure and HLA in healthy donors. PCR was performed using 60 Vbeta and 13 Jbeta primers. Profiled with immunoSEQ multiplex PCR; TCRdb holds only in-frame clones, not every one. The sample lists 95,000 to 110,000 clones; about three quarters were seen once. The sample was PBMCs. These receptors originate from a man younger than 40 in good health and CMV-seronegative.

This clone appeared once. V gene TRBV5-1 combines with J gene TRBJ2-2; weak D call: TRBD2 (5 bases). Trimming removed 5 bases at V and 6 bases at J, with 11 bases between. Germline-derived CDR1 and CDR2 are SGHRS and YFSETQ. This CDR3 contains 13 residues. The CDR3 nucleotides are TGCGCCAGCAGGCCGGTCGGGGCCGGGGAGCTGTTTTTT. Its protein product is CASRPVGAGELFF. The full variable domain, with the rest looked up from reference TRBV5-1 and TRBJ2-2, is KAGVTQTPRYLIKTRGQQVTLSCSPISGHRSVSWYQQTPGQGLQFLFEYFSETQRNKGNFPGRFSGRQFSNSRSEMNVSTLELGDSALYLCASRPVGAGELFFGEGSRLTVL.

This chain joins TRBV7-3 and TRBJ1-1; possible D gene TRBD1, 6 bases. V was trimmed by 5 bases and J by 2 bases, leaving 9 bases between them. The germline gives CDR1 SGHTA, CDR2 FQGTGA. This CDR3 spans 13 amino acids. For the CDR3, the DNA is TGTGCCAGCAGCACAGGGATTAACACTGAAGCTTTCTTT. Its protein product is CASSTGINTEAFF.

V is TRBV2 and J is TRBJ1-6; 8 bases line up with TRBD1. The trim removed 5 bases at V and 7 bases at J, leaving 7 bases unmatched. Germline-derived CDR1 and CDR2 are SNHLY and FYNNEI. The CDR3 extends over 15 amino acids. The CDR3 bases are TGTGCCAGCAGTCCCGGGACAGGAAGAAATTCACCCCTCCACTTT. Its translation: CASSPGTGRNSPLHF.

This clone was counted between two and nine times. V is TRBV2 and J is TRBJ2-2; D remains unclear. In germline, CDR1 is SNHLY, CDR2 FYNNEI. Trimming removed 4 bases from V and 0 bases from J, with 9 bases in between. The length of the CDR3 is 15 residues. CDR3 in amino acids: CASSAVRTNTGELFF. Written as DNA, the CDR3 is TGTGCCAGCAGTGCAGTCAGGACGAACACCGGGGAGCTGTTTTTT.

The V gene is TRBV12-5, the J gene TRBJ2-1, with D possibly being TRBD2 (7 bases). The CDR3 has 15 amino acids. Germline lookup yields CDR1 LGHNT and CDR2 FRNRAP. V shed 0 bases and J shed 6 bases, with 12 bases lying between them. CDR3 protein: CASGLVGGAGNEQFF. CDR3 nucleotides: TGTGCTAGTGGTTTGGTGGGGGGGGCGGGCAATGAGCAGTTCTTC. Complete variable domain (other parts from reference TRBV12-5 and TRBJ2-1): DARVTQTPRHKVTEMGQEVTMRCQPILGHNTVFWYRQTMMQGLELLAYFRNRAPLDDSGMPKDRFSAEMPDATLATLKIQPSEPRDSAVYFCASGLVGGAGNEQFFGPGTRLTVL.

This clone came up once. J is TRBJ1-2 and V is TRBV4-2; 12 bases match TRBD1. J gave up 5 bases and V 5 bases, and 9 bases lay outside the gene matches. The CDR3 is 16 amino acids. Looked up from germline, CDR1 is LGHNA and CDR2 is YNFKEQ. CDR3 nucleotide sequence: TGTGCCAGCAGCAACTTCCGGGACAGGGGGCATTATGGCTACACCTTC. Its translation is CASSNFRDRGHYGYTF.